Each of the 23 T cell receptor beta chains below was sequenced from the same sample in a study of blood T cell repertoires in COVID-19. This table comes from immunoSEQ multiplex PCR, and its TCRdb copy is limited to in-frame clones, with some not included. The sample lists about 76,000 clones; roughly 89% were seen once. The sample comprised peripheral blood. Receptors originate from a man aged 25 to 45 with acute or convalescent COVID-19.

The V gene is TRBV28, the J gene TRBJ1-1; D unclear. The V and J ends lost 4 bases and 11 bases respectively, with 14 bases between them. Per the germline V gene, CDR1 is MDHEN and CDR2 is SYDVKM. This CDR3 comprises 12 residues. The DNA for the CDR3 is TGTGCCAGCAGTTCGGCCCCCCGAGGGGCTTTCTTT. As protein: CASSSAPRGAFF.

V and J are TRBV19 and TRBJ1-2; 7 bases match TRBD1. The germline CDR1 and CDR2 sequences are LNHDA and SQIVND (reference sequence). Unmatched junction bases numbered 11, after V lost 6 bases and J lost 7 bases. The length of the CDR3 is 14 residues. The DNA for the CDR3 is TGTGCCAGTAGCCCTAGGACAGGTTCGGCTGGCTACACCTTC. It codes for CASSPRTGSAGYTF.

The chain carries TRBV3-1 (or the pseudogene TRBV3-2) and TRBJ2-7, with TRBD2 matching 7 bases. Losses at the gene ends were 3 bases for V and 4 bases for J; bases not matched to a gene: 9. CDR1 is LGHDT, CDR2 YNNKEL, per germline (reference sequence). CDR3 size: 15 residues. This CDR3 is CASSQGGTAHYEQYF. The CDR3 region has the DNA TGTGCCAGCAGCCAGGGAGGGACTGCCCATTACGAGCAGTACTTC.

This clone was detected only once. The J gene is TRBJ1-1, the V gene TRBV7-2; D remains unclear. CDR3 length: 15 amino acids. Germline V gene sequence: CDR1 SGHTA, CDR2 FQGNSA. With 1 base removed from V and 0 bases from J, the gap between germline ends came to 9 bases. CDR3 amino acids: CASSLVRAVNTEAFF. In DNA form, the CDR3 reads TGTGCCAGCAGCTTAGTCCGAGCGGTGAACACTGAAGCTTTCTTT. The full variable domain, in which reference TRBV7-2 and TRBJ1-1 provide the parts outside the CDR3, is GAGVSQSPSNKVTEKGKDVELRCDPISGHTALYWYRQSLGQGLEFLIYFQGNSAPDKSGLPSDRFSAERTGGSVSTLTIQRTQQEDSAVYLCASSLVRAVNTEAFFGQGTRLTVV.

This chain uses TRBV30 with TRBJ1-5; 9 nucleotides line up with TRBD1. The V and J ends lost 0 bases and 7 bases, in that order; junction bases with no gene match: 7. Looked up from germline, CDR1 is GTSNPN and CDR2 is SVGIG (reference sequence). The CDR3 totals 15 residues. The CDR3 reads CAWSVGQGGGQPQHF. CDR3 coding DNA: TGTGCCTGGAGTGTGGGACAGGGAGGAGGACAGCCCCAGCATTTT. Drawing the rest from reference TRBV30 and TRBJ1-5, the complete variable domain is SQTIHQWPATLVQPVGSPLSLECTVEGTSNPNLYWYRQAAGRGLQLLFYSVGIGQISSEVPQNLSASRPQDRQFILSSKKLLLSDSGFYLCAWSVGQGGGQPQHFGDGTRLSIL.

This chain connects TRBV3-1 (or the pseudogene TRBV3-2) to TRBJ2-5, with a possible D match to TRBD2 (5 bases). Germline loops: CDR1 LGHDT, CDR2 YNNKEL (reference sequence). V lost 4 bases and J 6 bases, leaving 15 bases between the germline ends. The length of the CDR3 is 14 residues. The CDR3 coding sequence is TGTGCCAGCAGCCCCCCCCGAGGGAGTAAGACCCAGTACTTC. The encoded protein is CASSPPRGSKTQYF.

The chain combines TRBV5-6 with TRBJ1-2; 7 bases line up with TRBD1. The CDR3 totals 17 residues. Looked up from germline, CDR1 is SGHDT and CDR2 is YYEEEE. Germline trimming cut 5 bases from V and 5 bases from J; bases unmatched to any gene: 18. The CDR3 region is CASSILGGSVNFYGYTF. The CDR3 bases are TGTGCCAGCAGTATTTTAGGGGGCAGCGTTAACTTTTATGGCTACACCTTC.

This clone has just one count. This rearrangement joins TRBV6-5 to TRBJ1-4; D may be TRBD1 (6 bases). This CDR3 is built from 16 residues. V lost 4 bases, J lost 5 bases, and 17 bases lay in between. CDR1 is MNHEY, CDR2 SVGAGI, per germline. This chain's CDR3 is CASSSTRGTLNEKLFF. CDR3 DNA sequence: TGTGCCAGCAGTTCCACGAGGGGGACCCTAAATGAAAAACTGTTTTTT.

Written as DNA, the CDR3 is TGCGCCAGCAGCTTCCATCAGTCGGGACAGGGATTCAATGAGCAGTTCTTC. This gives the protein CASSFHQSGQGFNEQFF. The chain carries TRBV5-1 and TRBJ2-1; the match to TRBD1 covers 9 bases. Trimming at V came to 2 bases and at J to 6 bases, leaving 12 bases not matched to a gene. The CDR3 runs to 17 residues. The germline CDR1 and CDR2 sequences are SGHRS and YFSETQ.

The chain has TRBV19 and TRBJ2-7, with no clear D. CDR1 is LNHDA, CDR2 SQIVND, per germline (reference sequence). The CDR3 runs to 12 residues. Trimming pared 3 bases from V and 3 bases from J, leaving 6 bases between. The CDR3 sequence: CASSIAGYEQYF. CDR3 coding DNA: TGTGCCAGTAGTATTGCCGGCTACGAGCAGTACTTC.

The chain joins TRBV5-6 to TRBJ2-7, with 8 bases aligning to TRBD1. V lost 4 bases and J lost 6; bases outside the gene matches: 12. Germline CDR1 is SGHDT and CDR2 is YYEEEE. This CDR3 comprises 15 residues. The CDR3 region has the DNA TGTGCCAGCAGCCCAGGGACAGGACGACTACGCGAGCAGTACTTC. The encoded protein is CASSPGTGRLREQYF. Based on the CDR3 plus reference TRBV5-6 and TRBJ2-7, the full variable domain is DAGVTQSPTHLIKTRGQQVTLRCSPKSGHDTVSWYQQALGQGPQFIFQYYEEEERQRGNFPDRFSGHQFPNYSSELNVNALLLGDSALYLCASSPGTGRLREQYFGPGTRLTVT.

On this clone itself: At one end, the junction sequence differs from germline, possibly due to a read error. The rearrangement links TRBV28 to TRBJ1-1, with TRBD1 matching 9 bases. The CDR3 has 9 amino acids. Germline CDR1 and CDR2: MDHEN and SYDVKM. DNA for the CDR3: TGTGCCAGCAGGTTGACAGGGGGGTTT. Protein sequence: CASRLTGGF.

The chain recombines TRBV7-6 with TRBJ2-7; 9 bases map to TRBD1. This CDR3 comprises 15 residues. V trimming: 1 base; J trimming: 3 bases; junction bases outside the gene matches: 4. CDR1 SGHVS and CDR2 FNYEAQ come from the germline V gene. The CDR3 DNA is TGTGCCAGCAGCTTAGGGACAGGGGAGGGCTACGAGCAGTACTTC. Translation: CASSLGTGEGYEQYF.

The CDR3 is CASRAGERNNSPLHF. CDR3 in DNA: TGTGCCAGCAGAGCCGGGGAAAGAAATAATTCACCCCTCCACTTT. This chain connects TRBV28 to TRBJ1-6; no definite D call. V shed 6 bases and J shed 5 bases, with 14 bases lying between them. The CDR3 length is 15 residues. The germline gives CDR1 MDHEN, CDR2 SYDVKM.

This clone was picked up one time. The V gene is TRBV27, the J gene TRBJ2-1; weak D call: TRBD2 (5 bases). The length of the CDR3 is 13 residues. The germline gives CDR1 MNHEY, CDR2 SMNVEV (reference sequence). With 1 base removed from V and 10 bases from J, the gap between germline ends came to 11 bases. The CDR3 protein is CASSLYGTGEQFF. CDR3 bases: TGTGCCAGCAGTTTATACGGCACGGGGGAGCAGTTCTTC.

This clone was seen a handful of times. V gene TRBV24-1 combines with J gene TRBJ1-2; 8 bases match TRBD1. Germline V gene sequence: CDR1 KGHDR, CDR2 SFDVKD. With V trimmed by 3 bases and J by 4 bases, 9 bases remained unmatched. The CDR3 spans 16 residues. In DNA form, the CDR3 reads TGTGCCACCAGTGATACGAGCGACAGGGGAGGCTATGGCTACACCTTC. It yields the protein CATSDTSDRGGYGYTF.

CDR3 bases: TGTGCCAGTAGTTACAGGGGGGCCGTCTACGAGCAGTACTTC. This encodes CASSYRGAVYEQYF. The J gene is TRBJ2-7, the V gene TRBV19; 8 nucleotides line up with TRBD1. From germline, CDR1 is LNHDA and CDR2 SQIVND (reference sequence). With 5 bases clipped from V and 3 bases from J, the junction kept 6 bases outside the gene matches. This CDR3 spans 14 amino acids.

The rearrangement uses TRBV4-3 and TRBJ1-1; D call uncertain. Germline assignment: CDR1 LGHNA and CDR2 YSLEER. V shed 0 bases and J shed 5 bases, with 10 bases lying between them. The CDR3 runs 14 residues. The CDR3 DNA follows: TGCGCCAGCAGCCAAGACCGGTTGAGAACTGAAGCTTTCTTT. This sequence encodes CASSQDRLRTEAFF.

This clone was detected a few times. Germline and junction disagree at one end, which may indicate a read error. The chain employs TRBV7-7 and TRBJ2-5; 7 bases agree with TRBD1. Germline loops: CDR1 SSHAT, CDR2 FNYEAQ (reference sequence). This CDR3 is 15 amino acids long. CDR3 region: CASSPAPTGFETQYF. The DNA for the CDR3 is TGTGCTAGCAGCCCCGCCCCGACAGGGTTCGAGACCCAGTACTTC. The variable domain in full, with the rest retrieved from reference TRBV7-7 and TRBJ2-5, is GAGVSQSPRYKVTKRGQDVTLRCDPISSHATLYWYQQALGQGPEFLTYFNYEAQPDKSGLPSDRFSAERPEGSISTLTIQRTEQRDSAMYRCASSPAPTGFETQYFGPGTRLLVL.

V is TRBV5-1 and J is TRBJ2-7; tentative D call: TRBD1 (5 bases). Germline V lookup: CDR1 SGHRS, CDR2 YFSETQ. The CDR3 covers 16 residues. Trimming took 4 bases from V and 2 from J, leaving 19 bases between them. The CDR3 here is CASSPRTLRAPYEQYF. The CDR3 nucleotides read TGCGCCAGCAGCCCCCGCACACTCAGGGCCCCCTACGAGCAGTACTTC. Together with reference TRBV5-1 and TRBJ2-7, the CDR3 gives the full variable domain: KAGVTQTPRYLIKTRGQQVTLSCSPISGHRSVSWYQQTPGQGLQFLFEYFSETQRNKGNFPGRFSGRQFSNSRSEMNVSTLELGDSALYLCASSPRTLRAPYEQYFGPGTRLTVT.

The CDR3 nucleotides read TGCGCCAGCAGCCAAGTGATTAGCGGGAGTGGAGGGGAGACCCAGTACTTC. Translated, it gives CASSQVISGSGGETQYF. This chain connects TRBV4-1 to TRBJ2-5; TRBD2 agrees at 9 bases. The CDR3 has 17 amino acids. Germline V lookup: CDR1 MGHRA, CDR2 YSYEKL. J gave up 5 bases and V 1 base, and 11 bases lay outside the gene matches.

The chain joins TRBV3-1 (or the pseudogene TRBV3-2) to TRBJ2-5; 14 positions match TRBD2. The CDR3 contains 19 residues. The V gene end was trimmed by 3 bases and the J gene end by 5 bases; junction bases not matched to a gene: 14. Germline-derived CDR1 and CDR2 are LGHDT and YNNKEL (reference sequence). In DNA form, the CDR3 reads TGTGCCAGCAGCCAGGGGGGACTAGCGGGAGTAGGATCTGTGGAGACCCAGTACTTC. It is translated as CASSQGGLAGVGSVETQYF.

This sequence joins TRBV30 and TRBJ1-1; 10 bases fit TRBD1. With V trimmed by 8 bases and J by 7 bases, 16 bases remained unmatched. Germline assignment: CDR1 GTSNPN and CDR2 SVGIG (reference sequence). CDR3 length: 15 amino acids. This CDR3 is CAGLNRDRGQGEAFF. DNA for the CDR3: TGTGCCGGCTTAAACCGGGACAGGGGTCAGGGTGAAGCTTTCTTT.